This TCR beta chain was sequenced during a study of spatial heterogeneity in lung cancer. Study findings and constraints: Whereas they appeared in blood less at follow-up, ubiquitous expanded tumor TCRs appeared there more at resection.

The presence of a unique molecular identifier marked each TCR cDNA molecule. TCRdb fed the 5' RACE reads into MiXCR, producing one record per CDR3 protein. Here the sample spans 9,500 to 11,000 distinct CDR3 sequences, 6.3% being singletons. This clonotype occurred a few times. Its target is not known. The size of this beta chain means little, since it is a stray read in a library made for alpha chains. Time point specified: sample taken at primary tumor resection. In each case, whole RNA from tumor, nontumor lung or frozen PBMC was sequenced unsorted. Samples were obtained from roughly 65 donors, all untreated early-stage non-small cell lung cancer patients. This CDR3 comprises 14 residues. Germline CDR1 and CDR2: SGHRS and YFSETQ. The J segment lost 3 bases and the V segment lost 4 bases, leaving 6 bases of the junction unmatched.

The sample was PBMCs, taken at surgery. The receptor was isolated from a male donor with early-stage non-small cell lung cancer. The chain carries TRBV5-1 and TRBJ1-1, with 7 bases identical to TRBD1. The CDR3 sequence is CASSKTGVDTEAFF. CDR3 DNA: TGCGCCAGCAGCAAAACAGGGGTGGACACTGAAGCTTTCTTT.